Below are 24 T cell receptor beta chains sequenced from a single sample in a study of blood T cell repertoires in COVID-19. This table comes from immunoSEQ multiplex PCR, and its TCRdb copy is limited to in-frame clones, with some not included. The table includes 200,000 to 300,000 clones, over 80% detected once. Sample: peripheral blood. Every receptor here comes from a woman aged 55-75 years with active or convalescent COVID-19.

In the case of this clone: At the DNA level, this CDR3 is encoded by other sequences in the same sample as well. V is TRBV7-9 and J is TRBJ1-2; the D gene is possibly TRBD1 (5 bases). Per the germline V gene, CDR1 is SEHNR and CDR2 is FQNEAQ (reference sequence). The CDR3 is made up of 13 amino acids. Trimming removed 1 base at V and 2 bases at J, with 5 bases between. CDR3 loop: CASSLGGNYGYTF. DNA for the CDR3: TGTGCCAGCAGCTTAGGGGGCAACTATGGCTACACCTTC.

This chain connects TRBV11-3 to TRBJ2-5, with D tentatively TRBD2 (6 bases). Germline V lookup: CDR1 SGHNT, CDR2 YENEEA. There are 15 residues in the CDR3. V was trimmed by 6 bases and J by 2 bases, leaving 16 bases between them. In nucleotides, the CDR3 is TGTGCCAGCAGGACCGGGACTTCAGTTCAAGAGACCCAGTACTTC. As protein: CASRTGTSVQETQYF.

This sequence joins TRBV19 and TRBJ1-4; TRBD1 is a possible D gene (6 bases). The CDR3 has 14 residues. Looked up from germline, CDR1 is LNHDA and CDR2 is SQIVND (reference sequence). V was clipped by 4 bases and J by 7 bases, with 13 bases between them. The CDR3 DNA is TGTGCCAGTAGTACTACAGGGTCCAGTGAAAAACTGTTTTTT. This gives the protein CASSTTGSSEKLFF. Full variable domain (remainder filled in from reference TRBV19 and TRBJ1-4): DGGITQSPKYLFRKEGQNVTLSCEQNLNHDAMYWYRQDPGQGLRLIYYSQIVNDFQKGDIAEGYSVSREKKESFPLTVTSAQKNPTAFYLCASSTTGSSEKLFFGSGTQLSVL.

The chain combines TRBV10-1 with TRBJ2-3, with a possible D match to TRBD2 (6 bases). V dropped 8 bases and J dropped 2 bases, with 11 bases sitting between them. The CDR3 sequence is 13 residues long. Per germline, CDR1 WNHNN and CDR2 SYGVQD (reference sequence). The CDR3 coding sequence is TGCGCCAGCGGAGCGGGCAACACAGATACGCAGTATTTT. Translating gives CASGAGNTDTQYF.

The CDR3 sequence: CASSALTSGGDTQYF. The CDR3 DNA sequence: TGTGCCAGCAGCGCCCTGACTAGCGGGGGGGATACGCAGTATTTT. The chain links TRBV7-9 to TRBJ2-3, with 13 bases identical to TRBD2. The V gene end was trimmed by 5 bases and the J gene end by 6 bases; junction bases not matched to a gene: 5. The CDR3 covers 15 residues. The germline V gene has CDR1 SEHNR and CDR2 FQNEAQ (reference sequence).

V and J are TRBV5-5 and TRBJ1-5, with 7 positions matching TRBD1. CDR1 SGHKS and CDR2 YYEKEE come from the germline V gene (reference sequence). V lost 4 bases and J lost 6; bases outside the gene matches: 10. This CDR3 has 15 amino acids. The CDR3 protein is CASSLTGSQAQPQHF. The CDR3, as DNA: TGTGCCAGCAGCCTGACAGGGAGTCAGGCTCAGCCCCAGCATTTT.

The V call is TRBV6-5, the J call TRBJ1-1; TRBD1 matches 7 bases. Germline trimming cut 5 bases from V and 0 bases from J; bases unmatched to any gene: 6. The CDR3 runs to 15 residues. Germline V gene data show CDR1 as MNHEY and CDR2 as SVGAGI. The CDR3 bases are TGTGCCAGCAGTAGACAGGGACCTATGAACACTGAAGCTTTCTTT. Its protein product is CASSRQGPMNTEAFF.

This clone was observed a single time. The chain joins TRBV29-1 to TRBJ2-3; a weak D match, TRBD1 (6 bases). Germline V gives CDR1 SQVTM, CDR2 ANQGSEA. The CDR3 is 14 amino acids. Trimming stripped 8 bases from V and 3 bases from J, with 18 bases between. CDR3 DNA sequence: TGCAGCTCCCGGGGCAGGGGTGTTACAGATACGCAGTATTTT. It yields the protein CSSRGRGVTDTQYF.

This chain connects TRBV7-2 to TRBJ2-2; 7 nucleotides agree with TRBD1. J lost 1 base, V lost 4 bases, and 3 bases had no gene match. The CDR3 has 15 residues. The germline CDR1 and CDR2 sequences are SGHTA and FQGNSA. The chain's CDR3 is CASSWDRLNTGELFF. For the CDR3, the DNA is TGTGCCAGCAGCTGGGACAGACTGAACACCGGGGAGCTGTTTTTT.

The DNA of the CDR3 is TGTGCCAGCAGTTTAGCGGGGAGCTCCTACGAGCAGTACTTC. This codes for CASSLAGSSYEQYF. This rearrangement joins TRBV28 to TRBJ2-7; D may be TRBD2 (6 bases). The V end lost 2 bases, the J end lost 0 bases, and 8 bases lay between the germline ends. CDR1 and CDR2 (germline): MDHEN, SYDVKM. The CDR3 length is 14 residues.

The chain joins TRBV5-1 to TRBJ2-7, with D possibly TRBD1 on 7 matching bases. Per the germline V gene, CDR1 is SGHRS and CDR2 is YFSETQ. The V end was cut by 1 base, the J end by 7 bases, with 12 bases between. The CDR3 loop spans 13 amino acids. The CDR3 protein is CASSLRPGGEQYV. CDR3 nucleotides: TGCGCCAGCAGCTTGAGGCCAGGGGGGGAGCAGTACGTC.

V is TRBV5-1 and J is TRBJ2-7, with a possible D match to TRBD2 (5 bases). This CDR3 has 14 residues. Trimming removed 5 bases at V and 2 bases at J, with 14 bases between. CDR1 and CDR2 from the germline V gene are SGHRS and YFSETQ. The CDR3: CASSQRTGTYEQYF. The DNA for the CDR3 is TGCGCCAGCAGTCAAAGGACTGGTACCTACGAGCAGTACTTC.

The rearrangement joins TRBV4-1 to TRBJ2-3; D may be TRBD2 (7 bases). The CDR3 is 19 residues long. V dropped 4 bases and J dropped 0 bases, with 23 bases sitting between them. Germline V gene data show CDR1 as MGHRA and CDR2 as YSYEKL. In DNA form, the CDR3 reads TGCGCCAGCAGCCTTGGGACGAGCGGGACAAGACCTAGCACAGATACGCAGTATTTT. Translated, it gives CASSLGTSGTRPSTDTQYF.

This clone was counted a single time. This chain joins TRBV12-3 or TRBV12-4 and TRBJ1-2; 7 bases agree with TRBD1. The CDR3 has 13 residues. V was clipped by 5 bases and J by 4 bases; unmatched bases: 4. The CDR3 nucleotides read TGTGCCAGCAGTCGACAGGGAATCTATGGCTACACCTTC. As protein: CASSRQGIYGYTF.

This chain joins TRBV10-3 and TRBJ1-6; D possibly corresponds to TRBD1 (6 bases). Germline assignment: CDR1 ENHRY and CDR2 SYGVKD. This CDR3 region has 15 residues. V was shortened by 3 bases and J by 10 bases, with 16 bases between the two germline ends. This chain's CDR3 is CAISDQQGEWSPLHF. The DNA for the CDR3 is TGTGCCATCAGTGATCAACAGGGAGAGTGGTCACCCCTCCACTTT.

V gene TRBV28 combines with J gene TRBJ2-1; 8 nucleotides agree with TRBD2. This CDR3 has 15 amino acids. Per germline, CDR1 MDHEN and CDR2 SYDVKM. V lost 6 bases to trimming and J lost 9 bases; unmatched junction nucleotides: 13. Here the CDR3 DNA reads TGTGCCAGCAGCCCTCTCCCGGGGGGGAGTGGTGAGCAGTTCTTC. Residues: CASSPLPGGSGEQFF.

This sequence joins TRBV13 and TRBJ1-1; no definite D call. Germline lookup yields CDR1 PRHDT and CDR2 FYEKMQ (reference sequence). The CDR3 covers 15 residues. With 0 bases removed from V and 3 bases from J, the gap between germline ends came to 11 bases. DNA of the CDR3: TGTGCCAGCAGCTTAGGCATTAAGGACTACACTGAAGCTTTCTTT. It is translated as CASSLGIKDYTEAFF.

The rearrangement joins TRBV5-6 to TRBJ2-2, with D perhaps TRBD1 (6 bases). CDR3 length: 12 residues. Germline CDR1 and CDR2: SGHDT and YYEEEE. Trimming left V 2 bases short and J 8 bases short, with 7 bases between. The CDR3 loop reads CASSLGQGELFF. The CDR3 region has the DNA TGTGCCAGCAGCTTAGGACAGGGGGAGCTGTTTTTT.

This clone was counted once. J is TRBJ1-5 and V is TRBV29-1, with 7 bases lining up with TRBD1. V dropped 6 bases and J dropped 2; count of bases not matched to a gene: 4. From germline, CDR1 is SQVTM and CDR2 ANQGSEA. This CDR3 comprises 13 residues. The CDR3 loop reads CSVRTGGNQPQHF. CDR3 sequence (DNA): TGCAGCGTAAGAACAGGGGGCAATCAGCCCCAGCATTTT.

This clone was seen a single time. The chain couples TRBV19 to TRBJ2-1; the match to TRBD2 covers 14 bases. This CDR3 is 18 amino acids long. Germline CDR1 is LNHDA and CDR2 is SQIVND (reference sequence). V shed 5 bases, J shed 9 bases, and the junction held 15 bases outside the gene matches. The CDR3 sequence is CASSPESGTSGSVGEQFF. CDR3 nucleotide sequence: TGTGCCAGTAGTCCAGAATCCGGGACTAGCGGGAGTGTCGGTGAGCAGTTCTTC.

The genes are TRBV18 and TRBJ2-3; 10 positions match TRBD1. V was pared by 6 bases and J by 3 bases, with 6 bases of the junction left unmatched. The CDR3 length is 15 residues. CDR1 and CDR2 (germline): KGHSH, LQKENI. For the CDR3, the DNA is TGTGCCAGCTCCCCCGGGACAGGGGTGACAGATACGCAGTATTTT. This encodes CASSPGTGVTDTQYF.

The CDR3 coding sequence is TGTGCCAGCAGCTGGAGACTAGCGGCAAAGCCCTACAATGAGCAGTTCTTC. Translation gives CASSWRLAAKPYNEQFF. The J gene is TRBJ2-1, the V gene TRBV5-6, with TRBD2 matching over 9 bases. The CDR3 has 17 amino acids. Germline V CDR1 and CDR2: SGHDT, YYEEEE. The ends lost 3 bases at V and 2 bases at J; junction bases unmatched: 9.

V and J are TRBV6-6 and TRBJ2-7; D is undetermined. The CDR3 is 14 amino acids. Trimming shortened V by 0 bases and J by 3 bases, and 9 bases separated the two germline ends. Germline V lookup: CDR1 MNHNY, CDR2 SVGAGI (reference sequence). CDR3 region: CASSYSGPHYEQYV. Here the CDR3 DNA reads TGTGCCAGCAGTTACTCTGGGCCCCACTACGAGCAGTACGTC.

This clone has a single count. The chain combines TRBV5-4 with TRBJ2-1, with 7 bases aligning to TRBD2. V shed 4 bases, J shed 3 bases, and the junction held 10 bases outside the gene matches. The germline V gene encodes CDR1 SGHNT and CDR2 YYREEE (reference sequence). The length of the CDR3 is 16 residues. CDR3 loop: CASSPSSAGIYNEQFF. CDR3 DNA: TGTGCCAGCAGCCCTTCCTCAGCGGGGATCTACAATGAGCAGTTCTTC.